Detailed here is one T cell receptor (beta chain). The sample is drawn from a study of early T cells in non-severe SARS-CoV-2 infection. TCRdb recomputed calls from the 5' RACE reads with MiXCR, one row per CDR3 protein. The table lists some 34,000 distinct CDR3 sequences, roughly 9.9% of them singletons. The ends were cut back, 8 bases at V and 5 bases at J, with 7 bases in the middle. Germline V CDR1 and CDR2: LGHDT, YNNKEL (reference sequence). There are 12 residues in the CDR3. The specimen sequenced was whole blood. The source is an adult who was a healthcare worker with PCR-confirmed SARS-CoV-2 infection or an uninfected control (not recorded which). The rearrangement uses TRBV3-1 and TRBJ1-6; D gene unclear. The CDR3 coding sequence is TGTGCCAGCCGCCGGGATAATTCACCCCTCCACTTT. Translating gives CASRRDNSPLHF.